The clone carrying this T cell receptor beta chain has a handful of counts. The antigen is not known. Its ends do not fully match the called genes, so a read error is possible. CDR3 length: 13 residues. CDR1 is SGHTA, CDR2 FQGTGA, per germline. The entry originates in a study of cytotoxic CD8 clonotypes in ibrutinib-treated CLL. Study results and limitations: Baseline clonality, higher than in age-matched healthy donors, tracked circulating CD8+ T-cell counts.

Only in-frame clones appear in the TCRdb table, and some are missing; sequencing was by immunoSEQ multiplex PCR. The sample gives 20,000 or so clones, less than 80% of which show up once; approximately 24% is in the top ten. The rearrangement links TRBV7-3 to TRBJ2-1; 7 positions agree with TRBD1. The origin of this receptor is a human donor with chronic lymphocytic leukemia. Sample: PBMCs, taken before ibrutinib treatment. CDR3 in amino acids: CASSLSAQGQQVF. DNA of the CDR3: TGTGCCAGCAGCTTATCGGCACAGGGGCAACAAGTCTTC.